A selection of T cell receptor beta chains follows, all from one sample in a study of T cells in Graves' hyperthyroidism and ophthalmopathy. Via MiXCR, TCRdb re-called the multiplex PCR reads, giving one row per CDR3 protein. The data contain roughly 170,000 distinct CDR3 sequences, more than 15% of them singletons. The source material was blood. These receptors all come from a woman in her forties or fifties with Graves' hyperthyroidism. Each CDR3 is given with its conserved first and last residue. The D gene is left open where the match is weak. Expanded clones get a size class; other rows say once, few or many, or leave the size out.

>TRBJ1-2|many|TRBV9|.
CASSDQGKGYTF
TGTGCCAGCAGCGACCAGGGAAAGGGCTACACCTTC
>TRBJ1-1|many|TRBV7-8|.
CASSLRQGIGLNTEAFF
TGTGCCAGCAGCTTGCGGCAGGGGATCGGCCTAAACACTGAAGCTTTCTTT
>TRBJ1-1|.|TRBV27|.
CASSGKVNTEAFF
TGTGCCAGCAGTGGTAAAGTAAACACTGAAGCTTTCTTT
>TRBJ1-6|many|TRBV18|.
CASSPLVQNGVSPLHF
TGTGCCAGCTCACCACTTGTGCAAAACGGTGTATCACCCCTCCACTTT
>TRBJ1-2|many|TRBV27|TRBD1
CASRNPGQIYGYTF
TGTGCCAGCAGGAACCCGGGACAGATCTATGGCTACACCTTC
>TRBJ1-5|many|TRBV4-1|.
CASSQGRGNQPQHF
TGCGCCAGCAGCCAAGGCAGGGGAAATCAGCCCCAGCATTTT
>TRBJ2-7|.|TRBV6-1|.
CASTQGGVPYEQYF
TGTGCCAGCACCCAAGGAGGGGTTCCGTACGAGCAGTACTTC
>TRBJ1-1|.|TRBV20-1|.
CSARAGTALWDTEAFF
TGCAGTGCTAGAGCCGGTACGGCCCTTTGGGACACTGAAGCTTTCTTT
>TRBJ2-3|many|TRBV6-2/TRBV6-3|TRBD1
CASSHRDRGEDTQYF
TGTGCCAGCAGTCACCGGGACAGGGGAGAAGATACGCAGTATTTT
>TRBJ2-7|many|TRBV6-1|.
CASSERRGHSYEQYF
TGTGCCAGCAGTGAAAGGAGGGGCCACTCCTACGAGCAGTACTTC
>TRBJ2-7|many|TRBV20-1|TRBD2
CSARDLTSRNEQYF
TGCAGTGCTAGAGATTTGACTAGCAGGAACGAGCAGTACTTC
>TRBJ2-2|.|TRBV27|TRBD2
CASTWTSGENTGELFF
TGTGCCAGCACCTGGACTAGCGGGGAGAACACCGGGGAGCTGTTTTTT
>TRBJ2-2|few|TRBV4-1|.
CASSHTWGRAGELFF
TGCGCCAGCAGCCATACCTGGGGCCGGGCCGGGGAGCTGTTTTTT
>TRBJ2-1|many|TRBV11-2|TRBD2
CASSGGASGGALSYNEQFF
TGTGCCAGCAGCGGAGGGGCTAGCGGGGGGGCCCTCTCATACAATGAGCAGTTCTTC